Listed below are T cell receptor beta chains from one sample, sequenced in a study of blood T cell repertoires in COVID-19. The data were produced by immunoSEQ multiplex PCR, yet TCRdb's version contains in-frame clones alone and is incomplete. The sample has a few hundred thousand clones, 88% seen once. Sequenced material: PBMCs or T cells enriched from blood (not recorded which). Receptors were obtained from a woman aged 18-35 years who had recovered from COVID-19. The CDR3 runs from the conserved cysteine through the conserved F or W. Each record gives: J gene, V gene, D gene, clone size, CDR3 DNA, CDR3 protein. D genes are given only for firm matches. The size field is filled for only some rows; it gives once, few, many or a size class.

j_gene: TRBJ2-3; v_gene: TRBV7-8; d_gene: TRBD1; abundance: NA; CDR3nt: TGTGCCAGCATCCGAAAGGGGGCTAGCACAGATACGCAGTATTTT; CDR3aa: CASIRKGASTDTQYF
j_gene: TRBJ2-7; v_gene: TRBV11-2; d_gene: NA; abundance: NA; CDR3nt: TGTGCCAGCAGCCGGACAGCCTACGAGCAGTACTTC; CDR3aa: CASSRTAYEQYF
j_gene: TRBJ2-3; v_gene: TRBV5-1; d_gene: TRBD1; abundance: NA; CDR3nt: TGCGCCAGCAGCTTGGGCAGGGGGCAAGATACGCAGTATTTT; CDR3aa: CASSLGRGQDTQYF
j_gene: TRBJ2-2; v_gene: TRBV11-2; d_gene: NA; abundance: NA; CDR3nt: TGTGCCAGCAGCCGAACTACGGCGGGGGAGCTGTTTTTT; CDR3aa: CASSRTTAGELFF
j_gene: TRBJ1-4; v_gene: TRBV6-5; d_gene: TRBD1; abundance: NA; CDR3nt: TGTGCCAGCAGTCAATGGACAGGGACCAATGAAAAACTGTTTTTT; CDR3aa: CASSQWTGTNEKLFF
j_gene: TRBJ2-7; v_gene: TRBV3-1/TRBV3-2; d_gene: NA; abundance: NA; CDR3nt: TGTGCCAGCGGGCACCCACCATACGAGCAGTACTTC; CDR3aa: CASGHPPYEQYF
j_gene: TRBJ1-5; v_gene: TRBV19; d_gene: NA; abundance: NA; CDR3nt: TGTGCCAGTAGTCTTAGCAGCAATCAGCCCCAGCATTTT; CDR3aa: CASSLSSNQPQHF
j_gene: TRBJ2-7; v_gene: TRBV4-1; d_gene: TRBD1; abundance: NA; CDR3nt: TGCGCCAGCAGCCGAGCCGGGACAGGGAACTACGAGCAGTACTTC; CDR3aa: CASSRAGTGNYEQYF
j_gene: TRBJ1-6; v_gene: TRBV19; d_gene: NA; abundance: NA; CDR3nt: TGTGCCAGTAGTATGGTGACTCATAATTCACCCCTCCACTTT; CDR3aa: CASSMVTHNSPLHF
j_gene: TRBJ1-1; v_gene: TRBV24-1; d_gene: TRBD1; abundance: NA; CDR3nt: TGTGCCACCAGTGCCGAGACAGGGGAGAACACTGAAGCTTTCTTT; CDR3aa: CATSAETGENTEAFF
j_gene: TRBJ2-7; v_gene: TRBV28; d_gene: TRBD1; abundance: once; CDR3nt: TGTGCCAGCAGTTTCGACAGGGAACTCTACGAGCAGTACTTC; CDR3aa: CASSFDRELYEQYF
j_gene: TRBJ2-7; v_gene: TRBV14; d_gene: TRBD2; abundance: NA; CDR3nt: TGTGCCAGCAGCCAAGGGGGAGGGTTCCCCTACGAGCAGTACTTC; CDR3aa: CASSQGGGFPYEQYF
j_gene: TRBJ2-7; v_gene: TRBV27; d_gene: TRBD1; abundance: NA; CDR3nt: TGTGCCAGCAGTTTATCAAGACAGGGGCTTTCCTACGAGCAGTACTTC; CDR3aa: CASSLSRQGLSYEQYF
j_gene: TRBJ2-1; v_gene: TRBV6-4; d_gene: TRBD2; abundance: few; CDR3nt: TGTGCCAGCAGTGACTTGGCTAGCGGGGGCTACAATGAGCAGTTCTTC; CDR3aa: CASSDLASGGYNEQFF
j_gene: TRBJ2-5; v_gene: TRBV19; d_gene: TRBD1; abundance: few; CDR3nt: TGTGCCAGTAGTATTCGGGACAGGGGGCTTCAAGAGACCCAGTACTTC; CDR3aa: CASSIRDRGLQETQYF
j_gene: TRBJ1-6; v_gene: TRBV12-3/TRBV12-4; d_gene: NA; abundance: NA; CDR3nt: TGTGCCAGCAGTTTAGTTCGGAATTCACCCCTCCACTTT; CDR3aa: CASSLVRNSPLHF
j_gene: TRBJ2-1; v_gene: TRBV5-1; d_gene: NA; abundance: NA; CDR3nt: TGCGCCAGCAGCAGCAAGGACTACCTCCGAGGCGATGAGCAGTTCTTC; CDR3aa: CASSSKDYLRGDEQFF
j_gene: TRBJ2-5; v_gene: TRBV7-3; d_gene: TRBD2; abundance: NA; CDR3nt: TGTGCCAGCAGCCCTACTTCGGGGGGGATAGCGGAGACCCAGTACTTC; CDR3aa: CASSPTSGGIAETQYF
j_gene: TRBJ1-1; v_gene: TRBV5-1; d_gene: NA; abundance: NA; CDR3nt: TGCGCCAGCAGCTTGTCCGGGGCTGAAGCTTTCTTT; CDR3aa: CASSLSGAEAFF
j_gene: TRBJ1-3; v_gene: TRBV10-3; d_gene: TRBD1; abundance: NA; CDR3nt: TGTGCCATCAGCCAGGACAGGGGGCACAGGAACACCATATATTTT; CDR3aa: CAISQDRGHRNTIYF
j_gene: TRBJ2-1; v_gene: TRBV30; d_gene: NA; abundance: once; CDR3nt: TGTGCCTGGACAGGGTCAGCCGAGCAGTTCTTC; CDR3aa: CAWTGSAEQFF
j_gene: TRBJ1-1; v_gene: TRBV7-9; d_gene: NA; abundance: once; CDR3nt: TGTGCCAGCAGCTCTACCGCACCCGACAGGCGGGCTTTCTTT; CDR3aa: CASSSTAPDRRAFF
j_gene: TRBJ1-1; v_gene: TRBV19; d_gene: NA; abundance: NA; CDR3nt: TGTGCCAGTAGTGCGCGGACAGAGCTAAACACTGAAGCTTTCTTT; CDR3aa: CASSARTELNTEAFF
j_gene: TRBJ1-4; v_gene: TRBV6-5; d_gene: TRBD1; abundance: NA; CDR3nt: TGTGCCAGCAGTTATAGGACAGGGGGCGCAGGTGAAAAACTGTTTTTT; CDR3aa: CASSYRTGGAGEKLFF
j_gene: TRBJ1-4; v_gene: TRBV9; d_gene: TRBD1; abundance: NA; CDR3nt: TGTGCCAGCAGCGCGGACAGGGGGCTTAATGAAAAACTGTTTTTT; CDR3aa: CASSADRGLNEKLFF
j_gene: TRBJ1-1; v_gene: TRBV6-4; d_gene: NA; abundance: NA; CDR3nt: TGTGCCAGCAGTGACCTCTGGGGGGTGAGGAACACTGAAGCTTTCTTT; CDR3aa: CASSDLWGVRNTEAFF
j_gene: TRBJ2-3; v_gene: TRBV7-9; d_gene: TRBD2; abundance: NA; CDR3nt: TGTGCCAGCAGCCCGATACTAGCGGGGGCCAACACAGATACGCAGTATTTT; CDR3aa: CASSPILAGANTDTQYF
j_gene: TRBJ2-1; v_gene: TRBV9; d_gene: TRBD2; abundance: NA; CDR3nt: TGTGCCAGCAGCCGGACTAGCGGGGGGCTCAATGAGCAGTTCTTC; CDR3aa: CASSRTSGGLNEQFF
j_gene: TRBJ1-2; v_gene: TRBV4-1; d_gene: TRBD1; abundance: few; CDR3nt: TGCGCCAGCAGCCAAGGACAGGGCGTCGCAGGAGGCTACACCTTC; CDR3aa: CASSQGQGVAGGYTF
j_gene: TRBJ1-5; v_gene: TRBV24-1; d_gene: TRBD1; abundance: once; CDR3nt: TGTGCCACCAGTGATCCCGGGACAGGTAATAGCCATCAGCCCCAGCATTTT; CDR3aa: CATSDPGTGNSHQPQHF
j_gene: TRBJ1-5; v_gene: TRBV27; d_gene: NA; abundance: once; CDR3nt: TGTGCCAGCAGTTTGAAGGGACACAGACTCAATCAGCCCCAGCATTTT; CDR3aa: CASSLKGHRLNQPQHF
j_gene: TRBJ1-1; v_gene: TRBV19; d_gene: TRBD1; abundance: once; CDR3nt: TGTGCCAGTAGTATAGGCGTGAGGACAGGGGATTCGGCTTTCTTT; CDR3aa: CASSIGVRTGDSAFF
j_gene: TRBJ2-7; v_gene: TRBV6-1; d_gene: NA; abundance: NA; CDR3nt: TGTGCCAGCAGTGAAGGCTCAGATAAATTCTCCTACGAGCAGTACTTC; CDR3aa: CASSEGSDKFSYEQYF
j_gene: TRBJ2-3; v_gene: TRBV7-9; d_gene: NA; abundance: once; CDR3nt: TGTGCCAGCCTCAACCCTCAAGAAACTAGCACAGATACGCAGTATTTT; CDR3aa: CASLNPQETSTDTQYF
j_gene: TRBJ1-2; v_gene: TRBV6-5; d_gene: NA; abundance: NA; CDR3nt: TGTGCCAGCATAAGAGAGGGTGCTAGAGGCTACACCTTC; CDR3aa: CASIREGARGYTF
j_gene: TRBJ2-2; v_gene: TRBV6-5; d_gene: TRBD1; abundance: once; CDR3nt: TGTGCCAGCATCGCCGGGACAGGAAGCACCGGGGAGCTGTTTTTT; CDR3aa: CASIAGTGSTGELFF
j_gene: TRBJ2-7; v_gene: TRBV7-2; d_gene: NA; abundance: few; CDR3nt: TGTGCCAGCAGCTTCGAGGACGGGACCTACGAGCAGTACTTC; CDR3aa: CASSFEDGTYEQYF